Sequencing of this T cell receptor beta chain was carried out in a study of blood T cell repertoires in COVID-19. Study-level information: Both acute and convalescent COVID-19 samples were obtained from the United States, Italy and Spain. The cDNA or gDNA used as material had been derived from T cells, B-cell-depleted T cells, or PBMCs.

This clone has more than one count but fewer than ten. V lost 10 bases and J lost 6; bases outside the gene matches: 8. Germline V CDR1 and CDR2: MNHEY, SVGAGI. The CDR3 consists of 13 residues. Original data processing: Reference gene primer amplification yielded estimated nucleated cell counts. Libraries were prepared by immunoSEQ multiplex PCR; TCRdb keeps only in-frame clonotypes and omits some of them. V and J calls and clone size are as listed in that table; D and trimming were resolved from the DNA. This table has roughly 250,000 clones, around 79% appearing once. The genes are TRBV6-5 and TRBJ1-4, with 7 bases aligning to TRBD1. Sequencing was carried out using peripheral blood. The clonotype was recovered from a woman older than 75 with acute or convalescent COVID-19. The CDR3 loop reads CAISGTDDEKLFF. The DNA for the CDR3 is TGTGCCATCTCCGGGACAGACGATGAAAAACTGTTTTTT.